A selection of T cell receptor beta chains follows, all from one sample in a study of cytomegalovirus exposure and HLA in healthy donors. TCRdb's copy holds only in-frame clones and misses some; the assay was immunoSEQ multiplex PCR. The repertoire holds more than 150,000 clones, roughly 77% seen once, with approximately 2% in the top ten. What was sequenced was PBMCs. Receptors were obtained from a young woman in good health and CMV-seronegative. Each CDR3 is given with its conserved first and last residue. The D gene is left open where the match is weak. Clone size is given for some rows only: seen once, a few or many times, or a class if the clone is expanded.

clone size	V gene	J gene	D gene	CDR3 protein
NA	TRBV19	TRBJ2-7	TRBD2	CASSRASGGTLSYEQYF
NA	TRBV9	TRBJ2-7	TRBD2	CASSAGLAPYEQYF
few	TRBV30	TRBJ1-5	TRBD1	CAWSVGQGNQPQHF
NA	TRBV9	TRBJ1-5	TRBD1	CASSVTGQGNQPQHF
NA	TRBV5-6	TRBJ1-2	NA	CASSSTTGNYGYTF
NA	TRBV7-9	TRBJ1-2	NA	CSSSLAPSGYTF
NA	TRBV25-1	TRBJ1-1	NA	CASSDRALMNTEAFF
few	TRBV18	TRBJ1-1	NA	CASSPQVNTEAFF
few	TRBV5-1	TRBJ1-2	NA	CASSDVGDYGYTF
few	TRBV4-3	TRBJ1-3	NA	CASSQSHPSSGNTIYF
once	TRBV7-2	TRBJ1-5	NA	CASSPTGNSIPQPQHF
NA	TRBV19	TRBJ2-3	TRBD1	CASSGGQGTTDTQYF
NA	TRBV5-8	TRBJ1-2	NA	CASSLDWPGDGYTF
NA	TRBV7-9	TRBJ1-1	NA	CETLQGTEAFF
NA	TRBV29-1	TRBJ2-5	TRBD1	CSGKGQAAETQYF
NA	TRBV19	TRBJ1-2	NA	CASSGQFYGYTF
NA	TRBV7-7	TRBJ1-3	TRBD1	CASSPDRSSGNTIYF
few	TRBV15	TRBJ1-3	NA	CATSRVQGIGNTIYF
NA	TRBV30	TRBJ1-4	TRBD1	CAWTPGGSAGGEKLFF
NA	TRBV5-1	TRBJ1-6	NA	CASSLGQGGTLHF
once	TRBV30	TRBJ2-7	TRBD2	CAWSAPPTSGPYEQYF
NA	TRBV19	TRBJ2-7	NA	CASSPRGNPYEQYF